These 24 T cell receptor beta chains came from one sample sequenced in a study of T cell repertoires in cytomegalovirus infection (dated by TCRdb to the late 2010s). The run used an Illumina HiSeq 1500. TCRdb reprocessing: public reads trimmed at Q25 with fastp, clones called with MiXCR, in-frame beta chains kept. Merged by CDR3 protein, the rows form single entries marked with the most common genes and DNA. Across this sample there are approximately 1,000,000 distinct CDR3 sequences, with 25% to 40% seen only once. The top ten clonotypes cover over 10% of the sample. No antigens are known for them. Sample treatment or condition, as interpreted from the label and publication: in vitro stimulation with specific CMV peptide epitopes to enrich CMV-specific T cells. The sample consisted of cultured CD8+ T cells from PBMCs, taken from culture after CMV antigen stimulation. The receptors shown here come from a human donor in good health (CMV status not recorded). Some clones in this sample may be carry-over from other donors' samples.

The chain is built from TRBV19 and TRBJ2-7; 7 positions agree with TRBD2. J gave up 7 bases and V 7 bases, and 7 bases lay outside the gene matches. The CDR3 sequence is 12 residues long. Germline CDR1 is LNHDA and CDR2 is SQIVND (reference sequence). CDR3 in amino acids: CASTDGGVEQYF. The CDR3 coding sequence is TGTGCCAGTACCGATGGGGGGGTTGAGCAGTACTTC.

The chain recombines TRBV6-2 or TRBV6-3 with TRBJ2-1; D tentatively fits TRBD1 or TRBD2 (5 bases each). This CDR3 is 13 amino acids long. The germline CDR1 and CDR2 sequences are MNHEY and SVGEGT. V lost 6 bases, J lost 5 bases, and 11 bases lay in between. The CDR3 is CASRDLGDNEQFF. CDR3 sequence (DNA): TGTGCCAGCAGGGACCTGGGGGACAATGAGCAGTTCTTC.

This clonotype came up a few times. The rearrangement links TRBV7-9 to TRBJ2-1, with a tentative D call TRBD2 (6 bases). The CDR3 has 15 residues. Trimming left V 6 bases short and J 3 bases short, with 15 bases between. CDR1 and CDR2 from the germline V gene are SEHNR and FQNEAQ (reference sequence). The CDR3 DNA is TGTGCCAGCAGATCCGGGACTGTTCTCTACAATGAGCAGTTCTTC. Amino acids: CASRSGTVLYNEQFF.

This chain links TRBV19 with TRBJ1-6; the D gene is possibly TRBD1 (6 bases). Trimming stripped 3 bases from V and 7 bases from J, with 13 bases between. Germline V gene lookup returns CDR1 LNHDA and CDR2 SQIVND (reference sequence). The CDR3 sequence is 15 residues long. DNA of the CDR3: TGTGCCAGTAGTATCCCATTGGACAGAAATTCACCCCTCCACTTT. Translating it yields CASSIPLDRNSPLHF.

V gene TRBV11-3 combines with J gene TRBJ2-5; a weak D match, TRBD2 (5 bases). Germline V lookup: CDR1 SGHNT, CDR2 YENEEA. V was clipped by 5 bases and J by 5 bases, with 18 bases between them. CDR3 size: 15 residues. This CDR3 reads CASSASFGEEETQYF. DNA for the CDR3: TGTGCCAGCAGCGCTAGCTTTGGGGAAGAGGAGACCCAGTACTTC.

This clonotype was seen a few times. J is TRBJ1-2 and V is TRBV28, with TRBD1 matching 9 bases. The CDR3 totals 14 residues. With 3 bases clipped from V and 3 bases from J, the junction kept 2 bases outside the gene matches. In germline, CDR1 is MDHEN, CDR2 SYDVKM. CDR3 region: CASSFGTGYYGYTF. CDR3 coding DNA: TGTGCCAGCAGTTTTGGGACAGGGTACTATGGCTACACCTTC.

Only a few counts were recorded for this clonotype. The chain carries TRBV27 and TRBJ2-5, with D possibly being TRBD1 (6 bases). CDR1 MNHEY and CDR2 SMNVEV come from the germline V gene (reference sequence). The germline V and J ends were trimmed by 5 bases and 3 bases, with 10 bases remaining between them. The CDR3 runs to 13 residues. The CDR3 spells CASSMRTEETQYF. CDR3 DNA sequence: TGTGCCAGCAGTATGAGGACAGAAGAGACCCAGTACTTC.

The rearrangement joins TRBV9 to TRBJ2-1; D may be TRBD1 (6 bases). V was clipped by 7 bases and J by 10 bases, with 9 bases between them. The CDR3 is made up of 10 amino acids. The germline V gene encodes CDR1 SGDLS and CDR2 YYNGEE. The CDR3 region is CASSGQEQFF. CDR3 DNA sequence: TGTGCCAGCTCCGGACAGGAGCAGTTCTTC.

V is TRBV13 and J is TRBJ2-7, with TRBD2 identical over 8 bases. Losses at the gene ends were 5 bases for V and 6 bases for J; bases not matched to a gene: 12. Germline V gene lookup returns CDR1 PRHDT and CDR2 FYEKMQ (reference sequence). The CDR3 covers 15 residues. DNA of the CDR3: TGTGCCAGCAGCCCCCGCCCCAGCGGGGGCGGCGAGCAGTACTTC. Its protein is CASSPRPSGGGEQYF.

V is TRBV6-2 or TRBV6-3 and J is TRBJ2-1; 7 bases match TRBD1. Per germline, CDR1 MNHEY and CDR2 SVGEGT. V lost 8 bases and J lost 4; bases outside the gene matches: 8. The CDR3 totals 14 residues. The CDR3 is CASGHRGLYNEQFF. CDR3 bases: TGTGCCAGCGGACACAGGGGCCTTTACAATGAGCAGTTCTTC.

The chain employs TRBV24-1 and TRBJ2-3; D ambiguous. Germline CDR1 reads KGHDR; CDR2 reads SFDVKD. This CDR3 spans 14 amino acids. The V end lost 3 bases, the J end lost 1 base, and 7 bases lay between the germline ends. CDR3 amino acids: CATSDRRRTDTQYF. The CDR3 DNA is TGTGCCACCAGTGATAGACGGCGCACAGATACGCAGTATTTT.

Only a few counts were recorded for this clonotype. V and J are TRBV12-3 or TRBV12-4 and TRBJ1-5; D is perhaps TRBD1 (6 bases). There are 15 residues in the CDR3. Deletions cut 0 bases from V and 9 bases from J, with 15 bases between. The CDR3 region is CASSLARGVLVPQHF. The CDR3 DNA reads TGTGCCAGCAGTTTAGCGAGGGGGGTCTTAGTGCCCCAGCATTTT.

This CDR3 reads CASSLVQGATEAFF. The CDR3 DNA reads TGTGCCAGCAGCTTAGTACAGGGGGCCACTGAAGCTTTCTTT. The rearrangement joins TRBV7-4 to TRBJ1-1; 9 bases align to TRBD1. The CDR3 is 14 amino acids. CDR1 is SGHVT, CDR2 SQSDAQ, per germline. V was pared by 1 base and J by 4 bases, with 1 base of the junction left unmatched.

This chain uses TRBV6-6 with TRBJ1-1, with D unclear. Germline CDR1 is MNHNY and CDR2 is SVGAGI (reference sequence). Trimming pared 6 bases from V and 1 base from J, leaving 15 bases between. The CDR3 runs 15 residues. The CDR3 nucleotides read TGTGCCAGCAGAACACTCCGGGTGAAGAACACTGAAGCTTTCTTT. Protein sequence: CASRTLRVKNTEAFF.

The gene calls are TRBV29-1 and TRBJ1-1, with a weak D call TRBD1 (6 bases). There are 13 residues in the CDR3. Per the germline V gene, CDR1 is SQVTM and CDR2 is ANQGSEA. Trimming cost V 7 bases and J 5 bases, with 17 bases left between them. CDR3 sequence reads: CSADKQGSTEAFF. CDR3 coding DNA: TGCAGCGCGGACAAACAGGGATCGACTGAAGCTTTCTTT.

This clonotype was seen repeatedly, ten times or more. The genes are TRBV24-1 and TRBJ1-5; D is undetermined. Per germline, CDR1 KGHDR and CDR2 SFDVKD. CDR3 size: 13 residues. V lost 0 bases and J 1 base, leaving 0 bases between the germline ends. The CDR3: CATSDLSNQPQHF. The CDR3 region has the DNA TGTGCCACCAGTGATTTGAGCAATCAGCCCCAGCATTTT.

The chain joins TRBV7-4 to TRBJ1-2; D is ambiguous. The V gene lost 6 bases and the J gene lost 4 bases, with 6 bases spanning the gap. CDR1 is SGHVT and CDR2 is SQSDAQ in the germline V gene. The CDR3 consists of 11 residues. CDR3 sequence (DNA): TGTGCCAGCAGTTCGATCTATGGCTACACCTTC. Its translation is CASSSIYGYTF.

This clonotype was picked up a small number of times. The CDR3 region has the DNA TGTGCCAGCAGTCCCCAGTCTACCTACGAGCAGTACTTC. Translating gives CASSPQSTYEQYF. The rearrangement links TRBV27 to TRBJ2-7; D gene ambiguous. The germline gives CDR1 MNHEY, CDR2 SMNVEV (reference sequence). Trimming cost V 5 bases and J 2 bases, with 10 bases left between them. The length of the CDR3 is 13 residues.

This clonotype has just one count. J is TRBJ2-3 and V is TRBV27, with a tentative D call TRBD2 (5 bases). The CDR3 length is 17 residues. CDR1 and CDR2 (germline): MNHEY, SMNVEV (reference sequence). The germline V and J ends were trimmed by 6 bases and 4 bases, with 23 bases remaining between them. This CDR3 reads CASRGPGLVFTADTQYF. CDR3 nucleotide sequence: TGTGCCAGCAGAGGCCCAGGACTTGTCTTCACCGCAGATACGCAGTATTTT.

This clonotype was picked up a small number of times. This rearrangement joins TRBV27 to TRBJ2-7, with 8 bases lining up with TRBD1. The CDR3 sequence is 16 residues long. The junction had 10 bases not matched to a gene; V was cut back by 2 bases and J by 4 bases. Germline-derived CDR1 and CDR2 are MNHEY and SMNVEV (reference sequence). The CDR3 spells CASSLQGADSRYEQYF. In DNA, the CDR3 is TGTGCCAGCAGTTTACAGGGGGCGGATTCCAGATACGAGCAGTACTTC.

Details on this clonotype: This clone may be a read error of a much larger clone one base away. The V call is TRBV7-2, the J call TRBJ2-2; 8 positions match TRBD1. There are 16 residues in the CDR3. The germline V gene has CDR1 SGHTA and CDR2 FQGNSA. The CDR3 spells CASNLDRTGRTGELFF. The CDR3 DNA is TGTGCCAGCAACTTAGACAGGACAGGGAGAACCGGGGAGCTGTTTTTT.

This clonotype was recorded a few times. The chain carries TRBV12-3 or TRBV12-4 and TRBJ2-3; 9 bases fit TRBD2. The CDR3 consists of 16 residues. Unmatched junction bases numbered 9, after V lost 3 bases and J lost 5 bases. The CDR3 here is CASSLDGGGVGDTQYF. Here the CDR3 DNA reads TGTGCCAGCAGTTTGGACGGCGGGGGGGTAGGAGATACGCAGTATTTT.

J is TRBJ2-1 and V is TRBV6-6, with 9 bases matching TRBD2. The trim removed 8 bases at V and 6 bases at J, leaving 2 bases unmatched. CDR3 length: 12 residues. CDR1 is MNHNY and CDR2 is SVGAGI in the germline V gene (reference sequence). CDR3 sequence: CASQRGVNEQFF. The CDR3 nucleotides are TGTGCCAGCCAGCGGGGGGTCAATGAGCAGTTCTTC.

The chain uses TRBV6-2 or TRBV6-3 and TRBJ2-7, with D perhaps being TRBD1 or TRBD2 (5 bases each). This CDR3 contains 12 residues. Trimming removed 4 bases at V and 7 bases at J, with 11 bases between. Looked up from germline, CDR1 is MNHEY and CDR2 is SVGEGT. Written as DNA, the CDR3 is TGTGCCAGCAGTTTCCTAGAGGGGGAGCAGTACGTC. Translated: CASSFLEGEQYV.